This passage covers 4 T cell receptor beta chains from one sample sequenced in a study of blood T cell repertoires in COVID-19. Here immunoSEQ multiplex PCR was the method, and the copy in TCRdb shows in-frame clones only, minus some. The sample lists approximately 380,000 clones; 80% to 95% were seen once. Sequencing input: PBMCs or T cells enriched from blood (not recorded which). The receptors come from a woman aged 40-49 years who had been exposed to COVID-19.

The chain carries TRBV29-1 and TRBJ1-2, with TRBD1 matching over 9 bases. The ends lost 7 bases at V and 4 bases at J; junction bases unmatched: 4. In germline, CDR1 is SQVTM, CDR2 ANQGSEA. This CDR3 comprises 12 residues. CDR3 amino acids: CSGATGGYGYTF. For the CDR3, the DNA is TGCAGCGGTGCGACAGGGGGCTATGGCTACACCTTC.

V and J are TRBV15 and TRBJ2-5, with D perhaps matching TRBD2 (6 bases). V was pared by 0 bases and J by 5 bases, with 13 bases between. The CDR3 runs 15 residues. Germline CDR1 reads LNHNV; CDR2 reads YYDKDF (reference sequence). The CDR3 nucleotides are TGTGCCACCAGCAGAGACGGGAGTTACCGGGAGACCCAGTACTTC. Its protein product is CATSRDGSYRETQYF.

J is TRBJ2-7 and V is TRBV7-2, with TRBD1 as a possible D gene (5 bases). There are 15 residues in the CDR3. Between the trimmed V and J ends, which lost 1 base and 3 bases, there was a span of 13 bases. Germline lookup yields CDR1 SGHTA and CDR2 FQGNSA. CDR3 amino acids: CASSLEGPKGYEQYF. CDR3 sequence (DNA): TGTGCCAGCAGCTTAGAGGGGCCCAAGGGCTACGAGCAGTACTTC.

This rearrangement joins TRBV4-1 to TRBJ1-3; D gene uncertain. Germline V gene data show CDR1 as MGHRA and CDR2 as YSYEKL. This CDR3 has 15 residues. Trimming removed 0 bases at V and 0 bases at J, with 6 bases between. This CDR3 is CASSQDGRSGNTIYF. The CDR3 DNA is TGCGCCAGCAGCCAAGACGGTCGCTCTGGAAACACCATATATTTT.